This passage covers 28 T cell receptor beta chains from one sample sequenced in a study of blood T cell repertoires in COVID-19. Assay used: immunoSEQ multiplex PCR; TCRdb lists only in-frame clones, some missing. The sample carries 95,000 to 100,000 clones, 85% recorded once. Sample: peripheral blood. The source is a woman aged 70-85 years with active or convalescent COVID-19.

The gene calls are TRBV18 and TRBJ1-3; no clear D. The CDR3 loop spans 13 amino acids. Trimming pared 3 bases from V and 1 base from J, leaving 4 bases between. Germline V CDR1 and CDR2: KGHSH, LQKENI. The CDR3 region is CASSPASGNTIYF. In DNA, the CDR3 is TGTGCCAGCTCACCGGCTTCTGGAAACACCATATATTTT.

The CDR3 nucleotides are TGTGCCAGCAGTACGCAAAGCCTACAGGGGGCGGTGGCTGGAAACACCATATATTTT. Amino acids: CASSTQSLQGAVAGNTIYF. The gene calls are TRBV28 and TRBJ1-3, with 9 bases lining up with TRBD1. The CDR3 spans 19 residues. Looked up from germline, CDR1 is MDHEN and CDR2 is SYDVKM. After removal of 5 bases from V and 2 bases from J, the junction contained 16 bases not matched to a gene.

The V gene is TRBV4-2, the J gene TRBJ1-1; D not certain. V lost 3 bases to trimming and J lost 1 base, with 3 bases between them. The germline V gene has CDR1 LGHNA and CDR2 YNFKEQ. CDR3 size: 12 residues. CDR3: CASSQRNTEAFF. CDR3 DNA sequence: TGTGCCAGCAGCCAGCGGAACACTGAAGCTTTCTTT.

J is TRBJ2-1 and V is TRBV7-2, with 11 nucleotides matching TRBD2. Trimming cost V 2 bases and J 5 bases; bases outside gene matches: 8. This CDR3 contains 17 residues. The germline CDR1 and CDR2 sequences are SGHTA and FQGNSA. In nucleotides, the CDR3 is TGTGCCAGCAGCTTACCCCTAGCGGGAGGACGAAACAATGAGCAGTTCTTC. It yields the protein CASSLPLAGGRNNEQFF.

This chain connects TRBV11-2 to TRBJ2-3; D call uncertain. The CDR3 is 15 amino acids. In germline, CDR1 is SGHAT, CDR2 FQNNGV. Deletions cut 1 base from V and 6 bases from J, with 14 bases between. The CDR3 coding sequence is TGTGCCAGCAGCTTAGGGGTGGTAGCTAGGGATACGCAGTATTTT. Residues: CASSLGVVARDTQYF. Filled out from reference TRBV11-2 and TRBJ2-3, the complete variable domain reads EAGVAQSPRYKIIEKRQSVAFWCNPISGHATLYWYQQILGQGPKLLIQFQNNGVVDDSQLPKDRFSAERLKGVDSTLKIQPAKLEDSAVYLCASSLGVVARDTQYFGPGTRLTVL.

The chain employs TRBV7-9 and TRBJ2-7; the match to TRBD2 covers 8 bases. V trimming: 3 bases; J trimming: 2 bases; junction bases outside the gene matches: 6. Germline CDR1 is SEHNR and CDR2 is FQNEAQ (reference sequence). This CDR3 contains 15 residues. The CDR3 sequence: CASSFHGRAPYEQYF. CDR3 coding DNA: TGTGCCAGCAGCTTTCACGGGAGGGCCCCCTACGAGCAGTACTTC. Drawing the rest from reference TRBV7-9 and TRBJ2-7, the complete variable domain is DTGVSQNPRHKITKRGQNVTFRCDPISEHNRLYWYRQTLGQGPEFLTYFQNEAQLEKSRLLSDRFSAERPKGSFSTLEIQRTEQGDSAMYLCASSFHGRAPYEQYFGPGTRLTVT.

This chain's CDR3 is CASSPPGLAGGPGELFF. DNA for the CDR3: TGCGCCAGCAGCCCGCCTGGACTAGCGGGGGGGCCCGGGGAGCTGTTTTTT. The V and J genes are TRBV5-1 and TRBJ2-2; 15 bases align to TRBD2. CDR1 and CDR2 from the germline V gene are SGHRS and YFSETQ. V gave up 4 bases and J gave up 6 bases; unmatched junction bases: 7. CDR3 size: 17 residues. Full variable domain (missing parts from reference TRBV5-1 and TRBJ2-2): KAGVTQTPRYLIKTRGQQVTLSCSPISGHRSVSWYQQTPGQGLQFLFEYFSETQRNKGNFPGRFSGRQFSNSRSEMNVSTLELGDSALYLCASSPPGLAGGPGELFFGEGSRLTVL.

The V and J genes are TRBV5-4 and TRBJ2-2; 7 nucleotides align to TRBD2. The germline CDR1 and CDR2 sequences are SGHNT and YYREEE (reference sequence). CDR3 length equals 17 residues. The trim removed 4 bases at V and 2 bases at J, leaving 11 bases unmatched. CDR3 in DNA: TGTGCCAGCAGCCCGGCGGGGGTAGCGTTAAACACCGGGGAGCTGTTTTTT. It codes for CASSPAGVALNTGELFF.

In this sample, this clone turned up a few times. V and J are TRBV7-9 and TRBJ2-7; a possible D gene is TRBD1 (6 bases). The CDR3 is 15 residues long. Germline V gene data show CDR1 as SEHNR and CDR2 as FQNEAQ (reference sequence). Deletions cut 5 bases from V and 3 bases from J, with 17 bases between. The CDR3 bases are TGTGCCAGCAGCAGAACCCAAACAGGGATCTACGAGCAGTACTTC. This sequence encodes CASSRTQTGIYEQYF. Full variable domain (rest looked up from reference TRBV7-9 and TRBJ2-7): DTGVSQNPRHKITKRGQNVTFRCDPISEHNRLYWYRQTLGQGPEFLTYFQNEAQLEKSRLLSDRFSAERPKGSFSTLEIQRTEQGDSAMYLCASSRTQTGIYEQYFGPGTRLTVT.

The chain recombines TRBV29-1 with TRBJ1-2; 9 nucleotides agree with TRBD1. The J segment lost 8 bases and the V segment lost 6 bases, leaving 19 bases of the junction unmatched. From germline, CDR1 is SQVTM and CDR2 ANQGSEA. The length of the CDR3 is 16 residues. The DNA of the CDR3 is TGCAGCGTCGGAAAAGACTCCGGGACAGGGAGTGGAGGCTACACCTTC. Its protein is CSVGKDSGTGSGGYTF.

The chain carries TRBV11-3 and TRBJ2-1, with 10 bases matching TRBD2. V trimming: 5 bases; J trimming: 4 bases; junction bases outside the gene matches: 11. The CDR3 has 17 residues. Germline V gives CDR1 SGHNT, CDR2 YENEEA. DNA for the CDR3: TGTGCCAGCAGCCCCCGGCTAGCGGGAGATATATACAATGAGCAGTTCTTC. This sequence encodes CASSPRLAGDIYNEQFF.

This clone was seen a few times. The chain combines TRBV6-2 or TRBV6-3 with TRBJ1-4, with D possibly being TRBD1 (6 bases). Germline lookup yields CDR1 MNHEY and CDR2 SVGEGT. This CDR3 has 14 amino acids. The V end was cut by 5 bases, the J end by 8 bases, with 15 bases between. The CDR3 sequence is CASSTGTLSEKLFF. The CDR3 nucleotides read TGTGCCAGCAGTACCGGGACACTCTCGGAAAAACTGTTTTTT.

The V gene is TRBV5-1, the J gene TRBJ1-2; D is unclear. Germline V gene sequence: CDR1 SGHRS, CDR2 YFSETQ. The CDR3 runs to 14 residues. Trimming removed 0 bases at V and 0 bases at J, with 6 bases between. The CDR3 DNA reads TGCGCCAGCAGCTTGGACGGAGCTAACTATGGCTACACCTTC. It yields the protein CASSLDGANYGYTF.

The table lists this clone with a few counts. DNA of the CDR3: TGTGCCAGCAGCTCCGCTAAAGAGCAGTACTTC. Translation gives CASSSAKEQYF. The J gene is TRBJ2-7, the V gene TRBV11-2; no reliable D call. The CDR3 loop spans 11 amino acids. The V gene's germline CDR1 is SGHAT and CDR2 FQNNGV. Trimming removed 4 bases at V and 7 bases at J, with 8 bases between.

The chain joins TRBV2 to TRBJ1-4, with 7 bases matching TRBD1. From germline, CDR1 is SNHLY and CDR2 FYNNEI. V dropped 0 bases and J dropped 8; count of bases not matched to a gene: 9. The CDR3 has 16 amino acids. The CDR3 region is CASSEAPGQRREKLFF. The CDR3, as DNA: TGTGCCAGCAGTGAAGCTCCGGGACAGAGGCGGGAAAAACTGTTTTTT.

This sequence joins TRBV9 and TRBJ2-2; the D gene is possibly TRBD1 (5 bases). CDR3 length equals 15 residues. V lost 2 bases, J lost 0 bases, and 8 bases lay in between. Germline V gene data show CDR1 as SGDLS and CDR2 as YYNGEE. The CDR3 region is CASSVLQANTGELFF. DNA for the CDR3: TGTGCCAGCAGCGTTTTACAGGCGAACACCGGGGAGCTGTTTTTT.

This clone has more than one count but fewer than ten. This chain joins TRBV19 and TRBJ2-5; 11 nucleotides line up with TRBD2. The germline gives CDR1 LNHDA, CDR2 SQIVND (reference sequence). The CDR3 consists of 15 residues. With 5 bases clipped from V and 1 base from J, the junction kept 3 bases outside the gene matches. The CDR3 spells CASSWGTSGQETQYF. The DNA of the CDR3 is TGTGCCAGTAGTTGGGGGACTAGCGGCCAAGAGACCCAGTACTTC.

This chain uses TRBV6-5 with TRBJ1-4; 8 nucleotides match TRBD1. CDR3 length: 15 residues. Looked up from germline, CDR1 is MNHEY and CDR2 is SVGAGI. V gave up 5 bases and J gave up 7 bases; unmatched junction bases: 9. CDR3 in amino acids: CASSLNSGGREKLFF. CDR3 in DNA: TGTGCCAGCAGTCTAAACTCAGGGGGCCGTGAAAAACTGTTTTTT.

V gene TRBV4-3 combines with J gene TRBJ2-7, with 9 bases identical to TRBD1. The junction had 7 bases not matched to a gene; V was cut back by 0 bases and J by 4 bases. From germline, CDR1 is LGHNA and CDR2 YSLEER. This CDR3 region has 16 residues. For the CDR3, the DNA is TGCGCCAGCAGCCAAGATCTGTCGGGACAGGGTTACGAGCAGTACTTC. Amino acids: CASSQDLSGQGYEQYF.

The genes are TRBV3-1 (or the pseudogene TRBV3-2) and TRBJ2-7, with 9 bases fitting TRBD1. The CDR3 covers 13 residues. Germline CDR1 reads LGHDT; CDR2 reads YNNKEL (reference sequence). V lost 4 bases to trimming and J lost 6 bases; unmatched junction nucleotides: 4. CDR3 region: CASSLGQGSEQYF. The CDR3 nucleotides read TGTGCCAGCAGCCTGGGACAGGGCAGCGAGCAGTACTTC.

This chain joins TRBV9 and TRBJ2-3; the match to TRBD1 covers 9 bases. The CDR3 has 18 amino acids. Germline loops: CDR1 SGDLS, CDR2 YYNGEE. The V and J ends lost 0 bases and 0 bases, in that order; junction bases with no gene match: 8. The CDR3 DNA reads TGTGCCAGCAGCGTAGGGGACAGGGTCCCACTTAGCACAGATACGCAGTATTTT. Amino acids: CASSVGDRVPLSTDTQYF.

The rearrangement uses TRBV11-1 and TRBJ1-6, with no clear D. Germline CDR1 and CDR2: SGHAT and FQDESV (reference sequence). This CDR3 is 14 amino acids long. V was cut by 1 base and J by 5 bases, with 6 bases left in between. This chain's CDR3 is CASSLGAHNSPLHF. The CDR3 DNA reads as TGTGCCAGCAGCTTAGGGGCCCATAATTCACCCCTCCACTTT. Full variable domain (outside the CDR3, taken from reference TRBV11-1 and TRBJ1-6): EAEVAQSPRYKITEKSQAVAFWCDPISGHATLYWYRQILGQGPELLVQFQDESVVDDSQLPKDRFSAERLKGVDSTLKIQPAELGDSAMYLCASSLGAHNSPLHFGNGTRLTVT.

This clone is a singleton in its sample. The chain joins TRBV5-1 to TRBJ1-4, with D unresolved. The CDR3 covers 13 residues. Per the germline V gene, CDR1 is SGHRS and CDR2 is YFSETQ. V lost 8 bases, J lost 6 bases, and 14 bases lay in between. The CDR3 loop reads CASHSPLDEKLFF. In DNA, the CDR3 is TGCGCCAGTCACAGCCCTCTGGATGAAAAACTGTTTTTT.

This clone was found a few times. The chain carries TRBV4-3 and TRBJ2-2; D may be TRBD1 (5 bases). The CDR3 is made up of 15 amino acids. V lost 1 base to trimming and J lost 6 bases, with 12 bases between them. From germline, CDR1 is LGHNA and CDR2 YSLEER. The CDR3 is CASSQAGTGAGELFF. CDR3 nucleotides: TGCGCCAGCAGCCAAGCGGGCACAGGCGCCGGGGAGCTGTTTTTT.

The rearrangement links TRBV11-2 to TRBJ1-3; 9 bases line up with TRBD1. This CDR3 has 15 amino acids. The V gene's germline CDR1 is SGHAT and CDR2 FQNNGV. V was pared by 6 bases and J by 4 bases, with 7 bases of the junction left unmatched. CDR3 sequence: CASRTTGGKGNTIYF. The CDR3 nucleotides read TGTGCCAGCAGAACAACAGGGGGCAAAGGAAACACCATATATTTT.

The chain is built from TRBV11-2 and TRBJ2-7; tentatively, D is TRBD2 (5 bases). Germline-derived CDR1 and CDR2 are SGHAT and FQNNGV. Trimming shortened V by 3 bases and J by 5 bases, and 14 bases separated the two germline ends. The length of the CDR3 is 14 residues. CDR3 protein: CASSLRVLPHEQYF. Written as DNA, the CDR3 is TGTGCCAGCAGCTTGAGGGTTTTACCCCACGAGCAGTACTTC. Full variable domain (remainder filled in from reference TRBV11-2 and TRBJ2-7): EAGVAQSPRYKIIEKRQSVAFWCNPISGHATLYWYQQILGQGPKLLIQFQNNGVVDDSQLPKDRFSAERLKGVDSTLKIQPAKLEDSAVYLCASSLRVLPHEQYFGPGTRLTVT.

This chain uses TRBV7-8 with TRBJ1-1; TRBD1 is a possible D gene (5 bases). Germline V CDR1 and CDR2: SGHVS, FQNEAQ. V lost 5 bases and J lost 1, with 8 bases in between. The CDR3 runs 13 residues. CDR3 loop: CASSPQANTEAFF. In DNA, the CDR3 is TGTGCCAGCAGCCCACAGGCGAACACTGAAGCTTTCTTT. The whole variable domain, filled in from reference TRBV7-8 and TRBJ1-1, reads GAGVSQSPRYKVAKRGQDVALRCDPISGHVSLFWYQQALGQGPEFLTYFQNEAQLDKSGLPSDRFFAERPEGSVSTLKIQRTQQEDSAVYLCASSPQANTEAFFGQGTRLTVV.

The rearrangement uses TRBV11-2 and TRBJ1-4; D gene uncertain. CDR1 is SGHAT and CDR2 is FQNNGV in the germline V gene. The V and J ends lost 1 base and 4 bases respectively, with 10 bases between them. The CDR3 consists of 15 residues. CDR3 in amino acids: CASSLVARNNEKLFF. The CDR3 bases are TGTGCCAGCAGCTTAGTAGCACGGAATAATGAAAAACTGTTTTTT.